This T cell receptor beta chain originates from a study of shared clonotypes between healthy human individuals. Measured with immunoSEQ multiplex PCR; TCRdb has only the in-frame clones, and not every one. Among roughly 2.1 million clones, around 93% were seen once, and the ten largest hold around 1.7%. Only CD45RO-negative cells positively selected for CCR7 counted as naive CD8 cells, so terminally differentiated effector memory CD45RA+ cells were excluded. Germline values: CDR1 LNHDA, CDR2 SQIVND (reference sequence). CDR3 size: 17 residues. J gave up 2 bases and V 0 bases, and 8 bases lay outside the gene matches.

This TCR was recovered from a man younger than 35 in good health. Some clones in this sample may be carry-over from other donors' samples. What was sequenced was naive CD8+ T cells from PBMCs. The V call is TRBV19, the J call TRBJ2-3, with 7 bases fitting TRBD2. CDR3 DNA: TGTGCCAGTAGTATAGATGTGGGAGCGGGATTCACAGATACGCAGTATTTT. Its translation: CASSIDVGAGFTDTQYF.